The 8 T cell receptor beta chains given below trace back to one sample, sequenced in a study of tissue T cells after allogeneic stem cell transplantation. Time point in this sample: mouse harvest day 14 after allogeneic transplant. Tail vein injection delivered 10^7 T-cell-depleted bone marrow cells and 10^6 splenic CD5+ T cells. TCRdb's copy holds only in-frame clones and misses some; the assay was immunoSEQ multiplex PCR. The repertoire consists of over a thousand clones, with 35% to 50% occurring once and the leading ten covering 33%. Sequenced material: liver tissue. The receptors here all came from a female BALB/c mouse given C57BL/6 T cells with graft-versus-host disease after an allogeneic hematopoietic cell transplant.

A single count supports this clone. Germline and genes: mouse. The CDR3 end lies 1 residue beyond the end of the read and is filled in from the germline J gene. The rearrangement joins TRBV26 to TRBJ1-1, with D tentatively TRBD1 (6 bases). Trimming took 2 bases from V and 2 from J, leaving 9 bases between them. CDR1 is KGHPV and CDR2 is FQNQEV in the germline V gene (reference sequence). The CDR3 is 14 amino acids. The CDR3 DNA, read in part, is TGTGCCAGCAGTCTGGGGGGACACAACACAGAAGTCTTC. Residues: CASSLGGHNTEVF. The full CDR3 is CASSLGGHNTEVFF.

On this clone: Germline and genes here are mouse. Sequencing ends 1 residue short of the CDR3 end; the germline J gene provides the rest. V gene TRBV4 combines with J gene TRBJ2-7, with 13 bases identical to TRBD2. The length of the CDR3 is 14 residues. CDR1 and CDR2 (germline): LGHDT, YNNKQL (reference sequence). Trimming took 5 bases from V and 3 from J; bases not matched to a gene: 1. Here the CDR3 reads CASSGDWGGYEQYF. The sequenced part of the CDR3 DNA is TGTGCCAGCAGCGGGGACTGGGGGGGCTATGAACAGTAC.

A note on this clone: Here the gene names and germline are mouse. The sequence runs out 1 residue before the end of the CDR3; the remainder is reconstructed from the germline J gene. The chain links TRBV23 to TRBJ2-3; TRBD2, the D gene given by the table, was not confirmed from the DNA. Germline assignment: CDR1 KGHTA and CDR2 FQNQQP. The CDR3 extends over 14 amino acids. CDR3 DNA, as far as it was read: TGCTCCAGCAGTCGGCTGGGGGGTGCAGAAACGCTGTAT. This translates into CSSSRLGGAETLY. The whole CDR3 sequence reads CSSSRLGGAETLYF.

As regards this clone: Genes and germline are mouse. The sequence runs out 1 residue before the end of the CDR3; the remainder is reconstructed from the germline J gene. This rearrangement joins TRBV13-1 to TRBJ2-1; D gene ambiguous. CDR3 length: 12 residues. Germline values: CDR1 NSHNY, CDR2 SYGAGN. The V end was cut by 0 bases, the J end by 7 bases, with 5 bases between. Partial CDR3 DNA: TGTGCCAGCAGTGATGCAAACGCTGAGCAGTTC. Translated, it gives CASSDANAEQF. The CDR3 as a whole reads CASSDANAEQFF.

This clone was counted between two and nine times. Genes and germline come from the mouse. The CDR3 end lies 1 residue beyond the end of the read and is filled in from the germline J gene. This rearrangement joins TRBV19 to TRBJ2-7, with 10 nucleotides matching TRBD2. The CDR3 is 15 amino acids. CDR1 FNHDT and CDR2 SITEND come from the germline V gene (reference sequence). The trim removed 0 bases at V and 4 bases at J, leaving 4 bases unmatched. The CDR3 region is CASSIAQDWGYEQYF. The CDR3 bases that were read are TGTGCCAGCAGTATAGCTCAGGACTGGGGGTATGAACAGTAC.

For this clone: Germline and genes here are mouse. Read coverage stops 1 residue before the CDR3 terminus; the germline J gene supplies the remainder. The rearrangement links TRBV13-1 to TRBJ1-5; TRBD1 matches 9 bases. Trimming removed 6 bases from V and 3 bases from J; junction bases left unmatched: 4. This CDR3 spans 14 amino acids. Germline CDR1 and CDR2: NSHNY and SYGAGN. CDR3 loop: CASKTGGSNQAPLF. Partial CDR3 DNA: TGTGCCAGCAAGACAGGGGGGAGCAACCAGGCTCCGCTT.

This clone has more than one count but fewer than ten. Germline and genes: mouse. CDR3: CASSQDGGDTQYF. CDR3 bases read: TGTGCCAGCAGCCAAGACGGGGGGGACACCCAGTAC. The V and J genes are TRBV5 and TRBJ2-5, with D perhaps matching TRBD2 (6 bases). The read finishes 1 residue shy of the CDR3 end, and the germline J gene is used to complete it. The CDR3 is 13 residues long. Germline V lookup: CDR1 LGHNA, CDR2 YNLKQL (reference sequence). The V end was cut by 0 bases, the J end by 6 bases, with 7 bases between.

Details on this clone: Here the gene names and germline are mouse. The chain's CDR3 is CASSYPGQGRTGNTLYF. The DNA read from the CDR3 is TGTGCCAGCAGCTACCCGGGACAGGGGAGAACTGGAAATACGCTCTAT. The V and J genes are TRBV4 and TRBJ1-3; the match to TRBD1 covers 10 bases. The CDR3 is cut off 1 residue early in the read; its end comes from the germline J gene. This CDR3 is built from 17 residues. With 3 bases clipped from V and 2 bases from J, the junction kept 7 bases outside the gene matches. CDR1 is LGHDT and CDR2 is YNNKQL in the germline V gene (reference sequence). The entire variable domain, with the rest obtained from reference TRBV4 and TRBJ1-3, is as follows: ETAVFQTPNYHVTQVGNEVSFNCKQTLGHDTMYWYKQDSKKLLKIMFSYNNKQLIVNETVPRRFSPQSSDKAHLNLRIKSVEPEDSAVYLCASSYPGQGRTGNTLYFGEGSRLIVV.